This TCR beta chain is from a study of radiotherapy plus CTLA-4 blockade in lung cancer (dated by TCRdb to between 2017 and 2018). Broadly, across the study: Objective responses were observed in approximately 18% of enrolled patients, and disease control was achieved in roughly 29%. Findings and caveats that apply to the study as a whole: TCR clones derived from tumors expanded in peripheral blood after treatment with radiotherapy and ipilimumab. Early dynamic changes in blood T cell clones, together with increased serum interferon-beta after radiation, were reported as the strongest predictors of response.

As for this clone: Its binding antigen is unknown. It has no much larger one-base neighbor in the sample; base qualities were not kept.

Libraries were built with the immunoSEQ multiplex PCR assay. TCRdb holds this immuneACCESS table with in-frame rearrangements only. Some clones are missing; in checked studies, unresolved V genes explain under half, and the rest has no known cause. The sample table records roughly 100,000 clones; more than 75% of these occur just once. 3% to 3.5% of the sample is taken by the ten largest. In the germline V gene, CDR1 corresponds to SGHRS and CDR2 to YFSETQ. Trimming at the junction amounts to 0 bases on V and 5 bases on J, and the germline ends lie 5 bases apart. The CDR3 starts with the cysteine, ends with the phenylalanine, and has 12 residues. Just CDR3 DNA is preserved here, 36 bases in frame from base 1. The study tested focal radiation therapy combined with CTLA-4 blockade (ipilimumab) in patients with chemo-refractory metastatic non-small-cell lung cancer.

The sample was peripheral blood, taken from a patient treated with radiotherapy plus ipilimumab. The receptor's source is a human donor with non-small cell lung cancer who had a partial response to radiotherapy plus ipilimumab. This receptor chain uses TRBV5-1 and TRBJ2-5, with the D gene not clear enough to name. The sequenced DNA: TGCGCCAGCAGCTTGGCGGGTGAGACCCAGTACTTC. Translated, this gives CASSLAGETQYF.